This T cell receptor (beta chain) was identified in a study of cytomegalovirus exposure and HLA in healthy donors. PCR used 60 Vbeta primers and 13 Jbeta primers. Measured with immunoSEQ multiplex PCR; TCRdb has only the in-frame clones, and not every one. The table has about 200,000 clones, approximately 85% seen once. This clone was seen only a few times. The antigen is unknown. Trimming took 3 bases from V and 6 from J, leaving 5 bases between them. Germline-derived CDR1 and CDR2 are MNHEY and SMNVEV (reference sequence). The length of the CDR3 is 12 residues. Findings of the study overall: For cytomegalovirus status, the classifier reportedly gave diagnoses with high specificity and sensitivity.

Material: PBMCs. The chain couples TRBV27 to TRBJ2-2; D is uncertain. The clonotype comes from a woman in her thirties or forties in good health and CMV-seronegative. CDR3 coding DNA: TGTGCCAGCAGTTTCCCGGCCGGGGAGCTGTTTTTT. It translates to CASSFPAGELFF.